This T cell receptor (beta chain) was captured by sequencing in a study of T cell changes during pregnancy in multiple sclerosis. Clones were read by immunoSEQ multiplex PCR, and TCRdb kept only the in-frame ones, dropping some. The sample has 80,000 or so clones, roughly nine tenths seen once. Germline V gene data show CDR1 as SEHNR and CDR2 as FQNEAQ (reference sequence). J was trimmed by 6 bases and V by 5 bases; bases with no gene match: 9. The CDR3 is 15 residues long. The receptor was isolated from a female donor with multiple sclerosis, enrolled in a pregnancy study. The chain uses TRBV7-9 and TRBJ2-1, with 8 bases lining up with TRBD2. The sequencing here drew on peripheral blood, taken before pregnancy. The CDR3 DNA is TGTGCCAGCAGCCCTGCCGGGACTAGTCTCAATGAGCAGTTCTTC. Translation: CASSPAGTSLNEQFF.